This T cell receptor beta chain was documented in a study of cytomegalovirus exposure and HLA in healthy donors. General observations from the study: What was likely a sequencing artifact was a cluster of highly shared sequence variants. Cytomegalovirus association was assigned to about 150 TCR beta chains. A few of the chains that were CMV-associated were confirmed in vitro to be specific for CMV antigens. The authors later linked a missense DCLRE1C variant to TCR beta V- and J-gene trimming.

The PCR used 60 Vbeta and 13 Jbeta primers. Sequenced by immunoSEQ multiplex PCR; TCRdb stores in-frame clones only, minus some. The sample records some 150,000 clones, over 75% being singletons. With regard to this clone: Its cognate antigen is unknown.

This CDR3 is 14 amino acids long. With 4 bases clipped from V and 14 bases from J, the junction kept 13 bases outside the gene matches. Germline V gene lookup returns CDR1 GTSNPN and CDR2 SVGIG (reference sequence). The clonotype was recovered from a female donor in good health and CMV-seronegative. This chain uses TRBV30 with TRBJ1-6; 8 bases are shared with TRBD1. The specimen sequenced was PBMCs. The CDR3 loop is CAWTGGGKSRTLHF. Written as DNA, the CDR3 is TGTGCCTGGACAGGGGGCGGGAAGTCCCGCACCCTCCACTTT.